This T cell receptor (beta chain) was documented in a study of shared clonotypes between healthy human individuals. Assay used: immunoSEQ multiplex PCR; TCRdb lists only in-frame clones, some missing. Of around 1.6 million clones in the sample, around 98% were seen once. V was clipped by 6 bases and J by 4 bases; unmatched bases: 10. This CDR3 has 15 residues. Per germline, CDR1 MRHNA and CDR2 SNTAGT. The sequencing sample was made of naive CD4+ T cells sorted from blood. Noted subset: CD45RA+ positively selected. This chain joins TRBV6-4 and TRBJ2-3; TRBD1 matches at 7 bases. The sequence was collected from a man younger than 45 in good health. The CDR3 DNA reads as TGTGCCAGCAGCCCCACAGGGGTGATGGCAGATACGCAGTATTTT. Its translation is CASSPTGVMADTQYF.